This paragraph covers one TCR beta chain sequence. The antigen is unknown. This CDR3 has 13 amino acids. The ends were cut back, 7 bases at V and 1 base at J, with 8 bases in the middle. Germline lookup yields CDR1 SNHLY and CDR2 FYNNEI. Subsequent to a culture period of less than twelve days, CD4+ T cells were isolated. By PCR, the person was confirmed to have had SARS-CoV-2 infection between March and December 2020. Vaccination of participants consisted of two doses of either the BNT162b2 or mRNA-1273 vaccine. A half-volume exchange with IL-2 medium occurred on days 3 and 7. These data come from a study of vaccination effects on CD4 cells after COVID-19. At the level of the study: Viral peptide pool expansion of antigen-specific CD4+ T cells preceded sequencing in the ViraFEST assay. Convalescent patients (three in total) were sampled early and late after vaccination. The second dose preceded post-vaccine samples by a median of 72 days.

The table came from immunoSEQ multiplex PCR; TCRdb's copy has only in-frame clones and leaves some out. This sample has around 50,000 clones; around 80% occur once, and the top ten carry roughly 5.4%. This TCR was recovered from a human donor who had a prior SARS-CoV-2 infection. The sequencing used CD4+ T cells from PBMCs cultured without peptide, collected after COVID-19 vaccination. This chain uses TRBV2 with TRBJ1-5; tentatively, D is TRBD1 (5 bases). CDR3 in DNA: TGTGCCAGCATGGGGGACAGCAATCAGCCCCAGCATTTT. The encoded protein is CASMGDSNQPQHF.